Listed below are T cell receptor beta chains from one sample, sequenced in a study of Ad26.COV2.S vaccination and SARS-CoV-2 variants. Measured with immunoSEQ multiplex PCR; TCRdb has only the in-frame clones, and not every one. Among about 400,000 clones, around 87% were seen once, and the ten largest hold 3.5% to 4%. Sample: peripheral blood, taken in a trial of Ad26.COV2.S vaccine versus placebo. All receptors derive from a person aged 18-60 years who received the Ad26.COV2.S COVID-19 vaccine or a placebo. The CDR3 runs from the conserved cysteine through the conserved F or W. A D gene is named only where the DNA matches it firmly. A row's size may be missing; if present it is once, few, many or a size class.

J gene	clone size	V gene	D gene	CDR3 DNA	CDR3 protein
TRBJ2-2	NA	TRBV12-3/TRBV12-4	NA	TGTGCCAGCAGCCTGGGTCTGACCGGGGAGCTGTTTTTT	CASSLGLTGELFF
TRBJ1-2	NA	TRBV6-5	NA	TGTGCCAGCAGTTACTCGACCGAGGCCTATGGCTACACCTTC	CASSYSTEAYGYTF
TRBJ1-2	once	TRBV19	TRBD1	TGTGCCAGTAGTAAGGGACAGCCCAACTATGGCTACACCTTC	CASSKGQPNYGYTF
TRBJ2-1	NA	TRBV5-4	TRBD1	TGTGCCAGCAGCTCGCTACAGGGGACGGACAATGAGCAGTTCTTC	CASSSLQGTDNEQFF
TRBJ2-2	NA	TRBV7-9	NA	TGTGCCAGCAGTTCTCTTCGGCGGGGGCCGAACACCGGGGAGCTGTTTTTT	CASSSLRRGPNTGELFF
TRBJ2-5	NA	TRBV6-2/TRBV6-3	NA	TGTGCCACCAGTGATGACGAGAGCCGAGAGACCCAGTACTTC	CATSDDESRETQYF
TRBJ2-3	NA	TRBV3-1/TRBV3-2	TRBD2	TGTGCCAGCAGCCAAGGGGGACTAGGTGGAGATACGCAGTATTTT	CASSQGGLGGDTQYF
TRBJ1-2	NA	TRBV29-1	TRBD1	TGCAGCGTTGGGACAGGGACTAGGATGGGCTACACCTTC	CSVGTGTRMGYTF
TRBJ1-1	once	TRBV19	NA	TGTGCCAGTGGGGGCACGTTGAACACTGAAGCTTTCTTT	CASGGTLNTEAFF
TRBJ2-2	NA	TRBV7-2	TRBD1	TGTGCCAGCAGAACGCCGGGACAGGGCTACACCGGGGAGCTGTTTTTT	CASRTPGQGYTGELFF
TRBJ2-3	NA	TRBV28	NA	TGTGCCAGCAGTACCGGGCTAAGCACAGATACGCAGTATTTT	CASSTGLSTDTQYF
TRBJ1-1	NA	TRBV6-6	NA	TGTGCCAGCACCAAAGGGGCCCAGAGGGACACTGAAGCTTTCTTT	CASTKGAQRDTEAFF
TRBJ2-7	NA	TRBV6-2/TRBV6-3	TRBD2	TGTGCCAGCACCCCGGAGGGACTAGCTTCCTACGAGCAGTACTTC	CASTPEGLASYEQYF
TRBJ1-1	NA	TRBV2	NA	TGTGCCAGCAGTGAAGCGCTTCAAGGTGGCCGCGAAGCTTTCTTT	CASSEALQGGREAFF
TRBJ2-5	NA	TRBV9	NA	TGTGCCAGCAGTACAACCGGGTTGCAGCAGGAGACCCAGTACTTC	CASSTTGLQQETQYF
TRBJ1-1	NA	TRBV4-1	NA	TGCGCCAGCAGCCAAGAGTCACGGGGGGTGAACACTGAAGCTTTCTTT	CASSQESRGVNTEAFF